Below, 4 T cell receptor beta chains from the same sample are listed, as sequenced in a study of CD8+ T cells in alopecia areata. Treatment described: oral pan-JAK inhibitor, 5-10 mg twice daily. In each case, RNA was isolated and then reverse transcribed into cDNA as the sequencing template. The table came from immunoSEQ multiplex PCR; TCRdb's copy has only in-frame clones and leaves some out. The profile shows under 150,000 clones, approximately 55% of them singletons. This sample comprised CD4+ T cells sorted from blood, obtained at week 24, from a patient treated with tofacitinib. The origin of the receptors is a human donor with alopecia areata.

This rearrangement joins TRBV27 to TRBJ2-1, with TRBD2 matching 9 bases. Trimming removed 3 bases from V and 9 bases from J; junction bases left unmatched: 3. The CDR3 has 13 residues. CDR1 MNHEY and CDR2 SMNVEV come from the germline V gene (reference sequence). The CDR3 nucleotides read TGTGCCAGCAGTTTCGCGGGGGGGCTTGAGCAGTTCTTC. Translated: CASSFAGGLEQFF.

Many counts were recorded for this clone. The chain recombines TRBV7-2 with TRBJ2-7; D is unclear. The CDR3 runs 14 residues. Germline-derived CDR1 and CDR2 are SGHTA and FQGNSA. V lost 5 bases and J lost 2, with 13 bases in between. The CDR3 is CASSANLGPYEQYF. CDR3 sequence (DNA): TGTGCCAGCAGCGCTAATTTGGGCCCCTACGAGCAGTACTTC. The full variable domain, rest sourced from reference TRBV7-2 and TRBJ2-7, is GAGVSQSPSNKVTEKGKDVELRCDPISGHTALYWYRQSLGQGLEFLIYFQGNSAPDKSGLPSDRFSAERTGGSVSTLTIQRTQQEDSAVYLCASSANLGPYEQYFGPGTRLTVT.

In this sample, this clone turned up once. The chain uses TRBV5-1 and TRBJ2-5, with D unresolved. Germline V gene data show CDR1 as SGHRS and CDR2 as YFSETQ. The CDR3 is 12 amino acids. V shed 3 bases and J shed 7 bases, with 10 bases lying between them. CDR3 loop: CASSSPGGTQYF. CDR3 bases: TGCGCCAGCAGCTCCCCGGGCGGGACCCAGTACTTC.

V is TRBV6-5 and J is TRBJ1-2; D remains unclear. The V end lost 5 bases, the J end lost 4 bases, and 11 bases lay between the germline ends. Germline CDR1 and CDR2: MNHEY and SVGAGI. The CDR3 loop spans 13 amino acids. Here the CDR3 reads CASSPPGSYGYTF. The CDR3 coding sequence is TGTGCCAGCAGTCCCCCTGGTTCCTATGGCTACACCTTC.